Listed below are T cell receptor beta chains from one sample, sequenced in a study of blood T cell repertoires in COVID-19. The method was immunoSEQ multiplex PCR; TCRdb's version includes in-frame clones alone and lacks a portion of them. The table has approximately 61,000 clones, 65% to 80% seen once; the top ten hold around 6%. The specimen sequenced was peripheral blood. Receptors were obtained from a woman in her seventies with acute or convalescent COVID-19. Both conserved end residues are part of each CDR3. D genes are given only for firm matches. A clone size is listed for some rows: how often the clone was seen (once, few, many), or a class if it is expanded.

D gene	V gene	J gene	clone size	CDR3 DNA	CDR3 protein
NA	TRBV7-3	TRBJ2-3	NA	TGTGCCAGCAGCTCCAATCAGGATACGCAGTATTTT	CASSSNQDTQYF
NA	TRBV28	TRBJ2-7	NA	TGTGCCAGCAGTGGGGGGTCCCTCTACGAGCAGTACTTC	CASSGGSLYEQYF
NA	TRBV5-1	TRBJ2-7	NA	TGCGCCAGCAGCTTGAGCCAGGGTCCCTACGAGCAGTACTTC	CASSLSQGPYEQYF
TRBD1	TRBV6-5	TRBJ2-7	NA	TGTGCCAGCAGGGGGGACAGGCTATACGAGCAGTACTTC	CASRGDRLYEQYF
TRBD1	TRBV7-8	TRBJ1-5	few	TGTGCCAGCAGCACAGGGGTACTTACGCCCCAGCATTTT	CASSTGVLTPQHF
TRBD1	TRBV24-1	TRBJ1-2	few	TGTGCCACCAGTGACCATCGGACAGGGGGCTGGTATGGCTACACCTTC	CATSDHRTGGWYGYTF
NA	TRBV21-1	TRBJ2-5	NA	TGTGCCAGCAGCAAACCCGGACAGGGCCAAGAGACCCAGTACTTC	CASSKPGQGQETQYF
NA	TRBV4-1	TRBJ1-2	NA	TGCGCCAGCAGCCAGAATACAGCAAACTATGGCTACACCTTC	CASSQNTANYGYTF
NA	TRBV5-1	TRBJ1-5	NA	TGCGCCAGCAGCTTGTCGGGCCAGGGTAATCAGCCCCAGCATTTT	CASSLSGQGNQPQHF
NA	TRBV6-6	TRBJ2-5	few	TGTGCCAGCAGTGGCAAGGCAGGGGTGTTGGAGACCCAGTACTTC	CASSGKAGVLETQYF
TRBD1	TRBV28	TRBJ1-2	NA	TGTGCCAGCAGAGCCGGGACAGGGGGTAACTATGGCTACACCTTC	CASRAGTGGNYGYTF
TRBD1	TRBV2	TRBJ2-3	NA	TGTGCCAGCTTCAAGGACAGGGCAACAGATACGCAGTATTTT	CASFKDRATDTQYF
TRBD2	TRBV11-2	TRBJ2-7	once	TGTGCCAGCAGCTTTGCCGGCACTAGCGGCTACGAGCAGTACTTC	CASSFAGTSGYEQYF
NA	TRBV3-1/TRBV3-2	TRBJ1-1	NA	TGTGCCAGCAGCCAAGCGGGCACTGAAGCTTTCTTT	CASSQAGTEAFF
TRBD2	TRBV3-1/TRBV3-2	TRBJ2-5	NA	TGTGCCAGCAGCTTCTTGGCTAGCGGGCGCCAAGAGACCCAGTACTTC	CASSFLASGRQETQYF
NA	TRBV9	TRBJ1-3	NA	TGTGCCAGCAGCGTACAAGGACAAGCAAACACCATATATTTT	CASSVQGQANTIYF
TRBD2	TRBV10-3	TRBJ2-2	NA	TGTGCCATCAGTGAGAGGGCTAGCGGGGGGCAAAACACCGGGGAGCTGTTTTTT	CAISERASGGQNTGELFF
NA	TRBV4-1	TRBJ1-2	NA	TGCGCCAGCAGCCAAGGGGAGTCCCGAAACTATGGCTACACCTTC	CASSQGESRNYGYTF
NA	TRBV27	TRBJ2-3	NA	TGTGCCAGCAGTATAGGTATAGCGATCCCAGATACGCAGTATTTT	CASSIGIAIPDTQYF
TRBD1	TRBV24-1	TRBJ2-7	NA	TGTGCCACCAGTGACGACCGGGACAGGGGGCCCCTCTCCTACGAGCAGTACTTC	CATSDDRDRGPLSYEQYF
NA	TRBV28	TRBJ1-1	NA	TGTGCCAGCAGTTTGGAGGGGCTGTTCACTGAAGCTTTCTTT	CASSLEGLFTEAFF
NA	TRBV7-2	TRBJ2-5	few	TGTGCCAGCAGCCCAAGCAGGGCCCAAGAGACCCAGTACTTC	CASSPSRAQETQYF
TRBD2	TRBV4-2	TRBJ2-1	NA	TGTGCCAGCAGCCAAGAGCCAGCGGGGGACCTTCGGGAAGTGTTGCAGTTCTTC	CASSQEPAGDLREVLQFF
TRBD1	TRBV10-3	TRBJ1-5	NA	TGTGCCATCAGTGAGTTGGGGCAGGGGGCCGGTCAGCCCCAGCATTTT	CAISELGQGAGQPQHF
NA	TRBV7-2	TRBJ1-5	NA	TGTGCCAGCACCCGACTCTTTACAGGGTACGGCAATCAGCCCCAGCATTTT	CASTRLFTGYGNQPQHF
TRBD2	TRBV7-8	TRBJ2-1	NA	TGTGCCAGCAGCTTAGCTAGCGGGGGGGTTAATGAGCAGTTCTTC	CASSLASGGVNEQFF
NA	TRBV11-3	TRBJ2-7	NA	TGTGCCAGCACCTTCGGCGGGACCTACGAGCAGTACTTC	CASTFGGTYEQYF
NA	TRBV5-6	TRBJ2-5	NA	TGTGCCAGCAGCTTGTATGGCCAAAAAGAGACCCAGTACTTC	CASSLYGQKETQYF
TRBD1	TRBV2	TRBJ1-1	NA	TGTGCCAGCAGTTTTGACAGGGCGAACACTGAAGCTTTCTTT	CASSFDRANTEAFF
NA	TRBV11-1	TRBJ1-1	NA	TGTGCCAGCAGCTTATCGGGTTTGGGCACTGAAGCTTTCTTT	CASSLSGLGTEAFF
NA	TRBV9	TRBJ2-1	NA	TGTGCCAGCAGCCATTCGAGTGTACAGGAGAGCAATGAGCAGTTCTTC	CASSHSSVQESNEQFF
TRBD1	TRBV7-9	TRBJ1-4	few	TGTGCCAGCAGCTGGGGACAGGGCAGCAATGAAAAACTGTTTTTT	CASSWGQGSNEKLFF
NA	TRBV2	TRBJ1-5	NA	TGTGCCAGCAGAGGAGGGGTATTAGGTCAGCCCCAGCATTTT	CASRGGVLGQPQHF
TRBD1	TRBV2	TRBJ1-6	once	TGTGCCAGCAGTTCTCCCACTGACAGGGAGAATTCACCCCTCCACTTT	CASSSPTDRENSPLHF
NA	TRBV6-2/TRBV6-3	TRBJ1-2	NA	TGTGCCAGCAGTACCGGGACAAACTATGGCTACACCTTC	CASSTGTNYGYTF